These T cell receptor beta chains were read from a single sample in a study of identical twins. TCRdb redid the calling of the 5' RACE reads with MiXCR, one entry per CDR3 protein. The table has under 800,000 distinct CDR3 sequences, roughly 20% seen once. The same data also went into a second study, on T cells expressing NK-cell markers.

The sample consisted of PBMCs. These receptor sequences come from a woman aged 18 to 35 in good health. Each CDR3 is given with its conserved first and last residue. The D gene is left open where the match is weak. Rows give clone size only sometimes, using once, few, many, or a class for an expanded clone.

CDR3 | DNA | V | D | J | size
CASSLVSLFELSAEAFF | TGTGCCAGCAGCTTAGTGTCCCTTTTTGAACTAAGTGCTGAAGCTTTCTTT | TRBV7-2 | . | TRBJ1-1 | many
CASSLNSWPTGQYF | TGCGCCAGCAGCCTAAACAGCTGGCCAACGGGGCAGTACTTC | TRBV23-1 | . | TRBJ2-7 | .
CAISSRDGGYTF | TGTGCCATCAGTTCCCGGGACGGAGGCTACACCTTC | TRBV10-3 | . | TRBJ1-2 | few
CSARPLAESYNEQFF | TGCAGTGCTCGACCTCTAGCAGAATCCTACAATGAGCAGTTCTTC | TRBV20-1 | . | TRBJ2-1 | .
CASSAPGAEETQYF | TGTGCCAGCAGCGCCCCCGGGGCAGAAGAGACCCAGTACTTC | TRBV9 | . | TRBJ2-5 | .
CASGLDSDTQYF | TGTGCTAGTGGCCTGGATTCCGATACGCAGTATTTT | TRBV12-3/TRBV12-4 | . | TRBJ2-3 | few
CSARTSGGALETQYF | TGCAGTGCAAGGACTAGCGGGGGGGCCCTAGAGACCCAGTACTTC | TRBV20-1 | TRBD2 | TRBJ2-5 | .
CASSLVPGQGPYEQYF | TGTGCCAGCAGCTTAGTACCGGGACAGGGCCCCTACGAGCAGTACTTC | TRBV7-8 | TRBD1 | TRBJ2-7 | .
CASSPQGANTGELFF | TGTGCCAGCAGCCCACAGGGCGCGAACACCGGGGAGCTGTTTTTT | TRBV5-5 | . | TRBJ2-2 | .
CASSLRSRGGDEQFF | TGTGCCAGCAGCTTACGATCTAGAGGGGGAGATGAGCAGTTCTTC | TRBV7-8 | . | TRBJ2-1 | .
CASSSTSDRLAGVTGELFF | TGCGCCAGCAGCTCAACATCCGACCGACTAGCGGGAGTCACCGGGGAGCTGTTTTTT | TRBV5-1 | TRBD2 | TRBJ2-2 | .
CASRRGRTSSYNEQFF | TGTGCCAGCAGAAGGGGACGGACGAGCTCCTACAATGAGCAGTTCTTC | TRBV5-6 | . | TRBJ2-1 | .
CASSPVYPGVIGGDTQYF | TGTGCCAGCAGCCCAGTATACCCCGGCGTCATTGGAGGAGATACGCAGTATTTT | TRBV4-2 | . | TRBJ2-3 | .
CASSLPGVARGGLTLCCGNEQFF | TGCGCCAGCAGCCTCCCGGGCGTCGCCAGGGGGGGCCTAACCCTTTGTTGCGGGAATGAGCAGTTCTTC | TRBV4-3 | . | TRBJ2-1 | .
CASSLGAGGTNEQFF | TGCGCCAGCAGCTTGGGGGCGGGGGGGACCAATGAGCAGTTCTTC | TRBV5-1 | TRBD2 | TRBJ2-1 | .
CASSLGAPSEQYF | TGTGCCAGCAGCCTCGGGGCTCCCTCCGAGCAGTACTTC | TRBV12-3/TRBV12-4 | . | TRBJ2-7 | many
CASSQGVAQETQYF | TGTGCCAGCAGCCAAGGGGTGGCGCAAGAGACCCAGTACTTC | TRBV3-1 | . | TRBJ2-5 | .
CASSLGAGERVEAFF | TGCGCCAGCAGCTTGGGGGCAGGGGAGAGGGTTGAAGCTTTCTTT | TRBV5-1 | . | TRBJ1-1 | few
CASSQATGDYGYTF | TGTGCCAGCAGCCAAGCGACAGGGGACTATGGCTACACCTTC | TRBV14 | TRBD1 | TRBJ1-2 | many
CASSGPGTGQVNEQYF | TGCGCCAGCAGCGGCCCAGGGACAGGTCAGGTCAACGAGCAGTACTTC | TRBV5-1 | TRBD1 | TRBJ2-7 | .
CASSLQGDHTGELFF | TGCGCCAGCAGCTTACAGGGGGACCACACCGGGGAGCTGTTTTTT | TRBV5-1 | TRBD1 | TRBJ2-2 | few
CSAPGLGYGYTF | TGCAGTGCGCCGGGGCTCGGCTATGGCTACACCTTC | TRBV20-1 | . | TRBJ1-2 | many
CASTPPDRRSNTGELFF | TGTGCCAGCACCCCACCGGACAGGCGTTCGAACACCGGGGAGCTGTTTTTT | TRBV12-3/TRBV12-4 | TRBD1 | TRBJ2-2 | .
CASSQRDPGPLHF | TGCGCCAGCAGCCAGCGGGACCCCGGACCCCTCCACTTT | TRBV4-1 | . | TRBJ1-6 | .
CASFAGTEAFF | TGCGCCAGCTTCGCGGGCACTGAAGCTTTCTTT | TRBV10-2 | . | TRBJ1-1 | .
CSAGRDRGREQYF | TGCAGTGCTGGGCGGGACAGGGGGCGCGAGCAGTACTTC | TRBV20-1 | TRBD1 | TRBJ2-7 | .
CASSFAGDSLNYGYTF | TGTGCCAGCAGCTTCGCAGGGGATAGCTTGAACTATGGCTACACCTTC | TRBV7-9 | . | TRBJ1-2 | few
CASRPVLGAGELFF | TGTGCCAGCAGGCCCGTCCTAGGTGCCGGGGAGCTGTTTTTT | TRBV12-3/TRBV12-4 | . | TRBJ2-2 | few
CASSYLDGGTEAFF | TGTGCCAGCAGTTACCTGGACGGGGGGACTGAAGCTTTCTTT | TRBV6-5 | . | TRBJ1-1 | .
CSAREVNRHTEAFF | TGCAGTGCTAGAGAGGTGAACAGGCACACTGAAGCTTTCTTT | TRBV20-1 | . | TRBJ1-1 | many
CASSYTGISEAFF | TGTGCCAGCAGCTATACAGGGATCAGTGAAGCTTTCTTT | TRBV6-2/TRBV6-3 | . | TRBJ1-1 | .
CASSQVEVPTSYEQYF | TGTGCCAGCAGCCAAGTTGAGGTGCCTACCTCCTACGAGCAGTACTTC | TRBV14 | . | TRBJ2-7 | many
CASSLAPDSYEQYF | TGTGCCAGCAGCTTAGCGCCAGATTCCTACGAGCAGTACTTC | TRBV7-2 | . | TRBJ2-7 | few
CSAQTGTGADTQYF | TGCAGCGCCCAAACCGGGACAGGGGCAGATACGCAGTATTTT | TRBV29-1 | TRBD1 | TRBJ2-3 | few
CASIRTVNTGELFF | TGTGCCAGCATTAGAACAGTAAACACCGGGGAGCTGTTTTTT | TRBV2 | . | TRBJ2-2 | .
CASSSRQVHEQYF | TGCGCCAGCAGCTCCCGACAGGTCCACGAGCAGTACTTC | TRBV5-1 | . | TRBJ2-7 | .
CASSPPQSMNTEAFF | TGTGCCAGCAGCCCTCCTCAGAGCATGAACACTGAAGCTTTCTTT | TRBV7-2 | . | TRBJ1-1 | .
CASKETGLTKPQHF | TGCGCCAGCAAAGAGACAGGTCTAACGAAGCCCCAGCATTTT | TRBV10-2 | . | TRBJ1-5 | .
CASSLGRDWNYEQYF | TGCGCCAGCAGCTTGGGTCGGGATTGGAACTACGAGCAGTACTTC | TRBV5-1 | . | TRBJ2-7 | .
CASPGPPHSGQDSYEQYF | TGTGCCAGCCCAGGCCCACCTCATTCAGGACAGGACTCCTACGAGCAGTACTTC | TRBV7-8 | TRBD1 | TRBJ2-7 | .
CASSLQGGERLEQFF | TGTGCCAGCAGCCTACAGGGGGGGGAGCGTCTTGAGCAGTTCTTC | TRBV11-1 | . | TRBJ2-1 | .
CSVGSGGANVLTF | TGCAGCGTAGGGTCTGGCGGGGCCAACGTCCTGACTTTC | TRBV29-1 | . | TRBJ2-6 | few
CAIGTQETQYF | TGTGCCATCGGGACCCAAGAGACCCAGTACTTC | TRBV10-3 | . | TRBJ2-5 | .
CASSFGGENTEAFF | TGTGCCAGCAGTTTTGGGGGGGAGAACACTGAAGCTTTCTTT | TRBV27 | . | TRBJ1-1 | .
CASEGTGGGYNEQFF | TGTGCCAGCGAAGGGACAGGGGGAGGGTACAATGAGCAGTTCTTC | TRBV27 | TRBD1 | TRBJ2-1 | few
CASSVGPHGGTDTQYF | TGTGCCAGCAGTGTGGGACCCCATGGGGGCACAGATACGCAGTATTTT | TRBV12-3/TRBV12-4 | . | TRBJ2-3 | .
CASSLLQGLATEQYF | TGTGCCAGCAGCTTGCTGCAGGGTCTCGCTACGGAGCAGTACTTC | TRBV5-6 | . | TRBJ2-7 | .
CASSYSAKGSYEQYF | TGTGCCAGCAGTTATTCCGCCAAGGGGAGCTACGAGCAGTACTTC | TRBV27 | . | TRBJ2-7 | .
CASSLEGPQWVGDTQYF | TGTGCCAGCAGCTTAGAGGGGCCCCAGTGGGTTGGGGATACGCAGTATTTT | TRBV7-8 | . | TRBJ2-3 | many
CASSLNYRDGGYTF | TGCGCCAGCAGCTTAAACTACAGGGACGGTGGCTACACCTTC | TRBV5-1 | . | TRBJ1-2 | .
CSASPPGGNTGELFF | TGCAGTGCTAGCCCCCCGGGGGGGAACACCGGGGAGCTGTTTTTT | TRBV20-1 | TRBD2 | TRBJ2-2 | many
CASSFSPATGANEQFF | TGTGCCAGCAGTTTCAGTCCGGCGACAGGGGCCAATGAGCAGTTCTTC | TRBV12-3/TRBV12-4 | TRBD1 | TRBJ2-1 | few
CASAPEGLYGYTF | TGCGCCAGCGCTCCCGAGGGCCTTTATGGCTACACCTTC | TRBV5-1 | . | TRBJ1-2 | few
CASSQTSSGTDTQYF | TGTGCCAGCAGCCAGACCTCCTCGGGCACAGATACGCAGTATTTT | TRBV4-2 | . | TRBJ2-3 | .
CASSYSVREANTEAFF | TGTGCCAGCAGTTACTCTGTCCGGGAAGCGAACACTGAAGCTTTCTTT | TRBV6-5 | . | TRBJ1-1 | few
CSADDKGDTGELFF | TGCAGCGCGGACGACAAAGGGGACACCGGGGAGCTGTTTTTT | TRBV29-1 | . | TRBJ2-2 | many
CASSFSRGRDEQYF | TGCGCCAGCAGCTTTTCCAGGGGGCGCGACGAGCAGTACTTC | TRBV5-1 | TRBD1 | TRBJ2-7 | .